This T cell receptor (beta chain) emerged from a study of radiation and T cells in renal cell carcinoma. Stated time point: blood 4 weeks post-SBRT, at nephrectomy. Treatment meaning: 15 Gy SBRT to primary tumor, nephrectomy 4 weeks later. The patient's renal cell carcinoma had clear cell pathology. The V gene's germline CDR1 is SGHVS and CDR2 FNYEAQ. The V gene lost 3 bases and the J gene lost 7 bases, with 7 bases spanning the gap. This CDR3 has 12 amino acids. Libraries were prepared by immunoSEQ multiplex PCR; TCRdb keeps only in-frame clonotypes and omits some of them. The sample has some 64,000 clones, around 80% seen once.

This chain joins TRBV7-6 and TRBJ2-1; D is perhaps TRBD1 (6 bases). The clonotype originates from a man between 60 and 70 years old with renal cell carcinoma. Sequencing used blood, obtained from a patient whose treatment included radiotherapy and nephrectomy. The CDR3 sequence: CASSFQGNEQFF. In nucleotides, the CDR3 is TGTGCCAGCAGCTTCCAGGGGAATGAGCAGTTCTTC.